The rows below give T cell receptor beta chains drawn from one sample of a study of cytomegalovirus exposure and HLA in healthy donors. The assay was immunoSEQ multiplex PCR, and TCRdb's table has in-frame clones only and misses some. The sample yields 30,000 to 40,000 clones, roughly 67% seen once. Sequenced material: PBMCs. The receptor set was obtained from a man aged 40-50 years in good health and CMV-seropositive. Each CDR3 is given without its conserved first and last residue.

J gene,V gene,CDR3 protein
TRBJ2-3,TRBV9,ASSVEGQTDTQY
TRBJ1-1,TRBV30,AWSVSRTEAF
TRBJ2-7,TRBV6-1,ASSGQGWNEQY
TRBJ1-6,TRBV7-3,ASSEGGGSGNSPLH
TRBJ2-7,TRBV5-1,ASSLERDRAYEQY
TRBJ2-3,TRBV6-4,ASSDGGATDTQY
TRBJ2-5,TRBV5-1,ASRKTAQETQY
NA,TRBV5-1,ASSLAGTDREQY
TRBJ2-7,TRBV5-4,ASSLGLAGANYEQY
TRBJ1-6,TRBV4-2,ASSQENRDSSFNSPLH
TRBJ2-7,TRBV7-2,ASSPGLGASYEQY
TRBJ2-1,TRBV11-3,ASSIEVFNEQF
TRBJ1-1,TRBV19,ASNPTGNTEAF
TRBJ1-5,TRBV27,ASSLRQGNQPQH
TRBJ2-2,TRBV5-5,ASNPGARLNTGELF
TRBJ1-2,TRBV19,APNGQDCYGYT
TRBJ2-2,TRBV4-2,ASSLRLEGAGELF
TRBJ1-6,TRBV6-1,ASWGGHSPLH
TRBJ1-6,TRBV19,ASSTLDTPTATLH
TRBJ2-2,TRBV9,ASSVDIAGGTGELF
TRBJ2-3,TRBV28,ASSLVPAGGRTDTQY
TRBJ2-5,TRBV7-9,ASSPTVSAGKETQY
TRBJ1-1,TRBV18,ASSQGQANTEAF
TRBJ2-2,TRBV14,ASSLIAGANTGELF
TRBJ2-5,TRBV6-5,ASSEAVKTQY
TRBJ1-2,TRBV7-3,ASSQDREDGYT
TRBJ1-5,TRBV19,ASSRASDTRNQPQH
TRBJ2-7,TRBV27,ASSLVGQGASYEQY
TRBJ1-1,TRBV25-1,ASSRGGYSEAF
TRBJ2-5,TRBV7-2,ASSLRGRGQETQY
TRBJ1-5,TRBV15,ATSRDVGIPQPQH
TRBJ2-7,TRBV29-1,SVPGGAYEQY
TRBJ1-5,TRBV28,ASNPDSRNQPQH
TRBJ2-5,TRBV5-1,ASSPSGQGSGETQY
TRBJ2-7,TRBV18,ASSLAGGSYEQY
TRBJ2-7,TRBV6-6,ASSLESYYEQY
TRBJ1-2,TRBV10-1,ASLGGWDGYT
TRBJ2-2,TRBV4-1,ASSQARTLLRGIGELF
TRBJ1-1,TRBV6-1,ASRIRDTEAF
TRBJ1-4,TRBV28,ASSLSGGGEKLF
TRBJ1-5,TRBV21-1,ASSKARPGREDNQPQH
TRBJ1-3,TRBV6-6,ASSLIDRGGNTIY
TRBJ2-7,TRBV18,ASSPAGATYEQY
TRBJ1-6,TRBV10-3,ASTGTGDSPLH
NA,TRBV28,AIGEGGEYEQY
TRBJ2-1,TRBV19,ASSTSSGGAASEQF
TRBJ1-6,TRBV13,ASSLGLAGQKNSPLH
TRBJ2-2,TRBV27,ASHQAGGRTGELF
TRBJ1-2,TRBV6-5,ASSDGGGYGYT
TRBJ1-2,TRBV29-1,SVQGQGREGYT
TRBJ2-7,TRBV6-1,ASDRGKGYEQY
TRBJ1-5,TRBV6-6,ASSSSPQGKNQPQH
TRBJ2-7,TRBV19,ASGHMGGQGSYEQY
TRBJ1-2,TRBV19,ASSIGQGEYGYT
TRBJ2-7,TRBV10-3,AIRDSSYEQY